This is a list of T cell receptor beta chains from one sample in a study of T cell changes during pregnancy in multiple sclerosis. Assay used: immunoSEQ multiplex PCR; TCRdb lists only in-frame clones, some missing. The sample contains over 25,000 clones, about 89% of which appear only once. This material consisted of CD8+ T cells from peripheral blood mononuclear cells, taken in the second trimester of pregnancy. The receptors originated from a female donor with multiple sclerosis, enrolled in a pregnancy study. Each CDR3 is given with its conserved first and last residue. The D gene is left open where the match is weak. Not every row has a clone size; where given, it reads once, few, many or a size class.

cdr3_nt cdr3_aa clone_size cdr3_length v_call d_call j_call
TGTGCCATCAGTGAGTCGTCAAACAATGAGCAGTTCTTC CAISESSNNEQFF NA 13 TRBV10-3 NA TRBJ2-1
TGTGCCAGCAGCTTAGGCCCCGGGGCTAGCGGGGGATACACCGGGGAGCTGTTTTTT CASSLGPGASGGYTGELFF NA 19 TRBV13 TRBD2 TRBJ2-2
TGTGCCAGCAGCTTTGACAGGGGCTCGATTTACTATGGCTACACCTTC CASSFDRGSIYYGYTF NA 16 TRBV5-4 TRBD1 TRBJ1-2
TGCGCCAGCAGCTTGGAGGCTAGCGGACACTCCTACAATGAGCAGTTCTTC CASSLEASGHSYNEQFF once 17 TRBV5-1 TRBD2 TRBJ2-1
TGTGCCAGCAGCTCATTTGTGTCCCAAGAGACCCAGTACTTC CASSSFVSQETQYF NA 14 TRBV7-9 NA TRBJ2-5
TGCGCCAGCAGCCCCTGGCAGGCGGGCACTGAAGCTTTCTTT CASSPWQAGTEAFF NA 14 TRBV5-1 NA TRBJ1-1
TGTGCCTGGGCGCCCCCAGCGGGACTAAGCCTACATGAGCAGTTCTTC CAWAPPAGLSLHEQFF once 16 TRBV30 TRBD2 TRBJ2-1
TGTGCCAGCAGCTTGGCGGGGATCATTGCCTATGGCTACACCTTC CASSLAGIIAYGYTF once 15 TRBV5-4 NA TRBJ1-2
TGCGCCAGCAGCCCTGGGACAGGGGGGTACGAGCAGTACTTC CASSPGTGGYEQYF NA 14 TRBV5-1 TRBD1 TRBJ2-7
TGTGCCTGGAGTATGATCGGGGGGGAGCAGTACTTC CAWSMIGGEQYF NA 12 TRBV30 TRBD2 TRBJ2-7
TGTGCCAGCAGCGTTGACAGGGCTGGAAACACCATATATTTT CASSVDRAGNTIYF once 14 TRBV5-4 TRBD1 TRBJ1-3
TGTGCCAGCAGCCAGGGGGCTTCTAGCGGCCTCTACGAGCAGTACTTC CASSQGASSGLYEQYF NA 16 TRBV11-3 NA TRBJ2-7
TGTGCCAGCCCCCCTCAAGACCAGCGGTACAATGAGCAGTTCTTC CASPPQDQRYNEQFF NA 15 TRBV16 NA TRBJ2-1
TGTGCCAGCAGCGTACTGCCGGTGGATGAGCAGTTCTTC CASSVLPVDEQFF NA 13 TRBV9 NA TRBJ2-1
TGTGCCAGCAGTTTAGGTCCGGGAAGCAATCAGCCCCAGCATTTT CASSLGPGSNQPQHF NA 15 TRBV28 NA TRBJ1-5
TGTGCCAGCAGGCAGACCTACAATGAGCAGTTCTTC CASRQTYNEQFF once 12 TRBV27 NA TRBJ2-1
TGTGCCAGCAGTGCAGAGACAGGGGGTAATTCACCCCTCCACTTT CASSAETGGNSPLHF NA 15 TRBV6-1 TRBD1 TRBJ1-6
TGTGCCAGCAGTTACTCGACAACGAACACCGGGGAGCTGTTTTTT CASSYSTTNTGELFF NA 15 TRBV6-5 NA TRBJ2-2
TGTGCCAGCAGCCGGGGACTAGCGGGAGTTAATGAGCAGTTCTTC CASSRGLAGVNEQFF NA 15 TRBV7-9 TRBD2 TRBJ2-1
TGTGCCAGCAGTGCCACGACCAAAGGGGATCAGCCCCAGCATTTT CASSATTKGDQPQHF NA 15 TRBV6-4 NA TRBJ1-5
TGCGCCAGCAGCCAAGATGGGGCGGTCAAAGGGGGCACTGAAGCTTTCTTT CASSQDGAVKGGTEAFF NA 17 TRBV4-3 NA TRBJ1-1
TGTGCCAGCAGCCCTGGGTTCGGGATAAACACCGGGGAGCTGTTTTTT CASSPGFGINTGELFF NA 16 TRBV7-3 NA TRBJ2-2
TGTGCCAGCAGTGAAACTCCCGCCGGGACAGGCCACGGCTACACCTTC CASSETPAGTGHGYTF NA 16 TRBV28 TRBD1 TRBJ1-2
TGTGCCAGCAGCGCAGGGGGAGAGAGCAATCAGCCCCAGCATTTT CASSAGGESNQPQHF NA 15 TRBV9 TRBD1 TRBJ1-5
TGTGCCAGCAGTTTAGAAGTTCGGTTAGAGCAGTTCTTC CASSLEVRLEQFF NA 13 TRBV27 NA TRBJ2-1
TGTGCCACCGCGACAGTCCTTGAAGCTTTCTTT CATATVLEAFF NA 11 TRBV6-1 NA TRBJ1-1
TGTGCCAGCAGCCTCATACTAGCGGGGAGCACAGATACGCAGTATTTT CASSLILAGSTDTQYF NA 16 TRBV5-4 TRBD2 TRBJ2-3
TGTGCCAGTAGTGACGGACTAGCGGAGCTCAATGAGCAGTTCTTC CASSDGLAELNEQFF NA 15 TRBV19 TRBD2 TRBJ2-1
TGCGCCAGCAGCCAAGATGTGACTGAAAAGGGGGTCAACTATGGCTACACCTTC CASSQDVTEKGVNYGYTF NA 18 TRBV4-3 NA TRBJ1-2
TGTGCCAGCAGTGAAGGGACAGGGGGCTCACCCCTCCACTTT CASSEGTGGSPLHF few 14 TRBV6-1 TRBD1 TRBJ1-6
TGTGCCAGCAGACCTAGCGGGAGGGGCTACGAGCAGTACTTC CASRPSGRGYEQYF NA 14 TRBV28 TRBD2 TRBJ2-7
TGTGCCAGCAGTTTGCACCTCGGGAGCCTATATGGCTACACCTTC CASSLHLGSLYGYTF NA 15 TRBV27 NA TRBJ1-2
TGTGCCAGCTCACCGTCCACGGACAGGGTGCTAACCGGGGAGCTGTTTTTT CASSPSTDRVLTGELFF NA 17 TRBV18 TRBD1 TRBJ2-2
TGCGCCAGCAGCCAAGAAGGTACAGCGGGGAAACTGTTTTTT CASSQEGTAGKLFF NA 14 TRBV4-1 NA TRBJ1-4
TGCGCCAGCAGCCAAGATTCAGGGGACAGGGATCCGTACGAGCAGTACTTC CASSQDSGDRDPYEQYF NA 17 TRBV4-3 TRBD1 TRBJ2-7
TGTGCCAGCACCTCGTTCCAGTCCGTGCTTTTGCCCCAGCATTTT CASTSFQSVLLPQHF NA 15 TRBV28 NA TRBJ1-5
TGTGCCAGCAGCTTAGACAGGGCTGGTTCACCCCTCCACTTT CASSLDRAGSPLHF NA 14 TRBV27 TRBD1 TRBJ1-6
TGTGCCAGCAGCGTAGCGGCGGATCTGGCTCGCGCCATATATTTT CASSVAADLARAIYF NA 15 TRBV9 NA TRBJ1-3
TGTGCCAGCGGTGATGAGAGCACAGATACGCAGTATTTT CASGDESTDTQYF NA 13 TRBV6-4 NA TRBJ2-3
TGTGCCAGCAGCGGACAGGGGACGGATGAAGCTTTCTTT CASSGQGTDEAFF few 13 TRBV9 TRBD1 TRBJ1-1
TGTGCCAGCAGCGTAGGCGGTGACACTGAAGCTTTCTTT CASSVGGDTEAFF NA 13 TRBV9 NA TRBJ1-1
TGTGCTAGTGGTTTGGTACAGTCTTTCGGCAAGGCCGAGCAGTACTTC CASGLVQSFGKAEQYF NA 16 TRBV12-5 NA TRBJ2-7
TGTGCCAGCAGTTTAGGTTCTAGCGGCGTCACCGGGGAGCTGTTTTTT CASSLGSSGVTGELFF once 16 TRBV28 TRBD2 TRBJ2-2
TGTGCCTGGAGCCGGACAGGGAGCACTGAAGCTTTCTTT CAWSRTGSTEAFF NA 13 TRBV30 TRBD1 TRBJ1-1
TGTGCCAGCAGGAACCAGGCGACTAGATGCAATGAGCAGTTCTTC CASRNQATRCNEQFF NA 15 TRBV21-1 NA TRBJ2-1
TGTGCCAGCAGTCCCATCCCAATTAGCTCCTACAATGAGCAGTTCTTC CASSPIPISSYNEQFF NA 16 TRBV28 NA TRBJ2-1
TGTGCCAGCAGCACCTCTAGCGGGGGGGCTGGTGAGAATGAGCAGTTCTTC CASSTSSGGAGENEQFF NA 17 TRBV13 TRBD2 TRBJ2-1
TGTGCCAGCAGTGAAATCTCCTCTGGAAACACCATATATTTT CASSEISSGNTIYF NA 14 TRBV6-1 NA TRBJ1-3
TGTGCCAGCAGCTTAGCGGGGGGGCCGGGGGGCTACACCTTC CASSLAGGPGGYTF NA 14 TRBV11-2 NA TRBJ1-2
TGTGCCAGCAGCCCTACAGGGTTTAACACTGAAGCTTTCTTT CASSPTGFNTEAFF NA 14 TRBV7-9 NA TRBJ1-1
TGTGCCAGCAGACCACATGAGGCCACAGATACGCAGTATTTT CASRPHEATDTQYF NA 14 TRBV7-6 NA TRBJ2-3